These 10 T cell receptor beta chains share one sample of origin, sequenced in a study of patients and donors after allogeneic stem cell transplantation. In TCRdb, the RT-PCR reads were re-called with MiXCR into one record per CDR3 protein. The sample has roughly 880,000 distinct CDR3 sequences; more than 15% are singletons. The sequenced sample was blood, either unsorted or a sorted T cell fraction (not recorded which). These receptors were obtained from a human donor who was either an allogeneic HSCT recipient or a stem cell or donor lymphocyte infusion donor (not recorded which). It is not recorded whose cells these are; they may come from a transplant donor.

V is TRBV24-1 and J is TRBJ2-3; D uncertain. The CDR3 has 15 residues. Germline CDR1 KGHDR, CDR2 SFDVKD. The V gene lost 4 bases and the J gene lost 1 base, with 11 bases spanning the gap. CDR3 nucleotides: TGTGCCACCAGTGACTCAACGGGCCGCACAGATACGCAGTATTTT. It specifies CATSDSTGRTDTQYF.

This clonotype was found a few times. V usage is TRBV7-9 and J usage is TRBJ1-5, with TRBD1 matching over 8 bases. Per the germline V gene, CDR1 is SEHNR and CDR2 is FQNEAQ (reference sequence). This CDR3 has 15 amino acids. V trimming: 4 bases; J trimming: 3 bases; junction bases outside the gene matches: 5. DNA of the CDR3: TGTGCCAGCAGCTCGGGACAGGTGAACAATCAGCCCCAGCATTTT. Translated: CASSSGQVNNQPQHF.

V and J are TRBV20-1 and TRBJ1-5; tentative D call: TRBD1 (5 bases). The CDR3 is 13 residues long. CDR1 DFQATT and CDR2 SNEGSKA come from the germline V gene (reference sequence). Trimming removed 3 bases from V and 2 bases from J, with 8 bases in between. This CDR3 is CSASRGGNQPQHF. CDR3 in DNA: TGCAGTGCTAGTAGGGGAGGCAATCAGCCCCAGCATTTT.

V gene TRBV7-2 combines with J gene TRBJ1-6; maybe TRBD1 (5 bases). Germline CDR1 SGHTA, CDR2 FQGNSA. The CDR3 sequence is 12 residues long. V was pared by 3 bases and J by 11 bases, with 8 bases between. The CDR3 loop is CASSLLGAPLHF. CDR3 nucleotides: TGTGCCAGCAGCTTGTTGGGGGCACCCCTCCACTTT.

The chain uses TRBV20-1 and TRBJ1-3, with 11 bases lining up with TRBD1. Germline V gene data show CDR1 as DFQATT and CDR2 as SNEGSKA (reference sequence). The CDR3 has 16 residues. Trimming at V came to 0 bases and at J to 2 bases, leaving 3 bases not matched to a gene. CDR3 coding DNA: TGCAGTGCTAGAGACTTGGGACAGGGGGCTGGAAACACCATATATTTT. Its translation: CSARDLGQGAGNTIYF.

This clonotype occurred a few times. This chain joins TRBV20-1 and TRBJ2-5, with D hard to call. The CDR3 length is 14 residues. Germline V lookup: CDR1 DFQATT, CDR2 SNEGSKA (reference sequence). V lost 0 bases, J lost 5 bases, and 13 bases lay in between. The CDR3 spells CSARDPDTWETQYF. CDR3 nucleotide sequence: TGCAGTGCTAGAGACCCCGACACATGGGAGACCCAGTACTTC.

The chain is built from TRBV29-1 and TRBJ2-3, with D possibly being TRBD1 (6 bases). Trimming took 7 bases from V and 0 from J, leaving 17 bases between them. The germline V gene encodes CDR1 SQVTM and CDR2 ANQGSEA. This CDR3 comprises 15 residues. Here the CDR3 DNA reads TGCAGCGCCCCAGGGGCTGGCGGGAGCACAGATACGCAGTATTTT. This gives the protein CSAPGAGGSTDTQYF.

This sequence joins TRBV7-7 and TRBJ2-5; possibly TRBD2 for D (6 bases). Germline CDR1 is SSHAT and CDR2 is FNYEAQ (reference sequence). This CDR3 is 14 amino acids long. The V end was cut by 4 bases, the J end by 5 bases, with 14 bases between. CDR3 protein: CASSSLLGGETQYF. CDR3 in DNA: TGTGCCAGCAGCTCCCTCCTCGGAGGGGAGACCCAGTACTTC.

The chain couples TRBV20-1 to TRBJ1-6, with 7 positions matching TRBD1. CDR1 is DFQATT and CDR2 is SNEGSKA in the germline V gene (reference sequence). The CDR3 extends over 14 amino acids. V gave up 1 base and J gave up 10 bases; unmatched junction bases: 7. CDR3 sequence (DNA): TGCAGTGCTAGAGCCAGGGGGGGCATGTCACCCCTCCACTTT. Translating it yields CSARARGGMSPLHF.

The V call is TRBV29-1, the J call TRBJ1-1; no definite D call. Per germline, CDR1 SQVTM and CDR2 ANQGSEA. This CDR3 is 13 amino acids long. Trimming took off 4 bases at V and 2 bases at J, with 11 bases between the two ends. CDR3 amino acids: CSVGGGRNTEAFF. CDR3 DNA: TGCAGCGTTGGGGGTGGGAGAAACACTGAAGCTTTCTTT.